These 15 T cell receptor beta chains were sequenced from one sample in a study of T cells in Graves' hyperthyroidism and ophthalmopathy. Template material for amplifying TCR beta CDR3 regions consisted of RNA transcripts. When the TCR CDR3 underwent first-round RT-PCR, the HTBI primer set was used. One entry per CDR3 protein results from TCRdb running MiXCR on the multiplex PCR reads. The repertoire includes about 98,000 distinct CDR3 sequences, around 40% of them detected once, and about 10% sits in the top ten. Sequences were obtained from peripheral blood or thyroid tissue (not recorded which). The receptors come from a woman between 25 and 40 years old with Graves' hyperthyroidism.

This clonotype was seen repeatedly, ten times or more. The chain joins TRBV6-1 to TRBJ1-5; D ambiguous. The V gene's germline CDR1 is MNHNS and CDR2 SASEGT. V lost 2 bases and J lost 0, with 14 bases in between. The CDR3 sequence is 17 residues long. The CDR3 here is CASSEPSRRNSNQPQHF. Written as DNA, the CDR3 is TGTGCCAGCAGTGAACCATCTAGACGGAATAGCAATCAGCCCCAGCATTTT.

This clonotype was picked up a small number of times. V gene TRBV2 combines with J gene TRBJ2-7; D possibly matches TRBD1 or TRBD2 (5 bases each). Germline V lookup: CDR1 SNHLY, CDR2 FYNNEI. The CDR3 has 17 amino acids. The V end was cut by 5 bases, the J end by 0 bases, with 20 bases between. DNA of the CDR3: TGTGCCAGCAGTTTAAGTCCGGGGCAACCATACTCCTACGAGCAGTACTTC. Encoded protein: CASSLSPGQPYSYEQYF.

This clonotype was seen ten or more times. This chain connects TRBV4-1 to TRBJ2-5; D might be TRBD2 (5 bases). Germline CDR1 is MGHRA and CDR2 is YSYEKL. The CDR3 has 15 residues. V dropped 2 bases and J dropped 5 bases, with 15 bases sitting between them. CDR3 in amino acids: CASSQPSDFLETQYF. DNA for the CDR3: TGCGCCAGCAGCCAACCCTCGGACTTCTTGGAGACCCAGTACTTC.

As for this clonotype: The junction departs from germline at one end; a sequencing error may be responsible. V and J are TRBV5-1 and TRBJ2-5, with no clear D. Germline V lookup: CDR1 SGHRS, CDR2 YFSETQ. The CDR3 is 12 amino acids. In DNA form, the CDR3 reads TGCGCCAGCAGCTTGACGCCTGAGACCCAGCACTTC. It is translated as CASSLTPETQHF.

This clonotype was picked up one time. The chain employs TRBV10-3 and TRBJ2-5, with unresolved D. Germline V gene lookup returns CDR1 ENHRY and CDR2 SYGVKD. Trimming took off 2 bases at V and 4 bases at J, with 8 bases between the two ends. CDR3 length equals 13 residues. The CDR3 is CAISEQVRETQYF. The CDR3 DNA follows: TGTGCCATCAGTGAGCAGGTGAGAGAGACCCAGTACTTC.

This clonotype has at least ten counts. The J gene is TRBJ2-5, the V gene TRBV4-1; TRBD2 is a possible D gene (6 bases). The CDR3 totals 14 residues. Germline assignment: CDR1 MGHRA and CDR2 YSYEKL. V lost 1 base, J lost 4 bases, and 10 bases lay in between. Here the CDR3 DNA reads TGCGCCAGCAGCCAAGGCACTAGCACAGAGACCCAGTACTTC. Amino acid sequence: CASSQGTSTETQYF.

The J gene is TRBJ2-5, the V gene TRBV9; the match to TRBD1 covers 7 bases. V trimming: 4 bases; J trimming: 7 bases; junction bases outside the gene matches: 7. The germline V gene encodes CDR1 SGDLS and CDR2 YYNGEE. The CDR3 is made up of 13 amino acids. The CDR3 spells CASSQDRVATQYF. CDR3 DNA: TGTGCCAGCAGCCAAGACAGGGTGGCGACCCAGTACTTC.

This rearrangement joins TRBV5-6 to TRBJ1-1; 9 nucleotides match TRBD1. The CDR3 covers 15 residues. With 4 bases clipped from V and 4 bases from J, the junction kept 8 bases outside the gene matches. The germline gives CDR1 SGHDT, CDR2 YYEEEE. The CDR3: CASSGWTGDRTEAFF. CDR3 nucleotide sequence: TGTGCCAGCAGCGGGTGGACAGGGGATCGCACTGAAGCTTTCTTT. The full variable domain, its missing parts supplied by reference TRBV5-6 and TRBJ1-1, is DAGVTQSPTHLIKTRGQQVTLRCSPKSGHDTVSWYQQALGQGPQFIFQYYEEEERQRGNFPDRFSGHQFPNYSSELNVNALLLGDSALYLCASSGWTGDRTEAFFGQGTRLTVV.

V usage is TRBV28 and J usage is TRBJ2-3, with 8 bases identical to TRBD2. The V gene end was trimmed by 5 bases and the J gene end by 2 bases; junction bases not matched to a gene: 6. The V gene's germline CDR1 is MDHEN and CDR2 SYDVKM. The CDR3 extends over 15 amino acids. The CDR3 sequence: CASSVSGITTDTQYF. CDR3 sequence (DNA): TGTGCCAGCAGTGTTAGCGGGATAACCACAGATACGCAGTATTTT. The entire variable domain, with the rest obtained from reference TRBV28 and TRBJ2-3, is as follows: DVKVTQSSRYLVKRTGEKVFLECVQDMDHENMFWYRQDPGLGLRLIYFSYDVKMKEKGDIPEGYSVSREKKERFSLILESASTNQTSMYLCASSVSGITTDTQYFGPGTRLTVL.

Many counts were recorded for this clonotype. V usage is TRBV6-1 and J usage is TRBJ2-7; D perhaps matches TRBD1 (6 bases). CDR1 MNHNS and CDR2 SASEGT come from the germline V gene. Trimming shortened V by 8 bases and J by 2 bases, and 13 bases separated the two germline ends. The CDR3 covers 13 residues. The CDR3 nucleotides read TGTGCCAGCCGCCGGGACACCCCCTACGAGCAGTACTTC. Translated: CASRRDTPYEQYF.

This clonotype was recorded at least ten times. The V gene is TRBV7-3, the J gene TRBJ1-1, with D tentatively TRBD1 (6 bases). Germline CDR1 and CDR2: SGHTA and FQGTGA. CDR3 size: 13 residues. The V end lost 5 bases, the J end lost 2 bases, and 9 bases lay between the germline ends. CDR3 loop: CASSIQGNTEAFF. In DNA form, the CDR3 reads TGTGCCAGCAGCATACAGGGTAACACTGAAGCTTTCTTT.

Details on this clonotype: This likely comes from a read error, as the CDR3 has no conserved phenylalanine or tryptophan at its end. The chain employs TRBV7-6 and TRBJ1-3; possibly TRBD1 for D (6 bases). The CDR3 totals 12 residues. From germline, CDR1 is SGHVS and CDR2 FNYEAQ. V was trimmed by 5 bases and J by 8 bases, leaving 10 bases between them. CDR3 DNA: TGTGCCAGCAGCCTCGCAGGGGACACCATATATCTT. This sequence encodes CASSLAGDTIYL.

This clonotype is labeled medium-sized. The CDR3 here is CASSQDGTHQETQYF. The CDR3 nucleotides are TGTGCCAGCAGCCAAGACGGGACTCACCAAGAGACCCAGTACTTC. The V and J genes are TRBV4-2 and TRBJ2-5; tentative D call: TRBD2 (6 bases). V was trimmed by 0 bases and J by 0 bases, leaving 8 bases between them. CDR1 and CDR2 from the germline V gene are LGHNA and YNFKEQ. The CDR3 has 15 amino acids.

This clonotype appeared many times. CDR3 region: CAWDPGTGNTIYF. DNA of the CDR3: TGTGCCTGGGACCCAGGTACGGGAAACACCATATATTTT. The V gene is TRBV30, the J gene TRBJ1-3, with unresolved D. V was pared by 5 bases and J by 4 bases, with 12 bases between. CDR3 length equals 13 residues. CDR1 and CDR2 (germline): GTSNPN, SVGIG (reference sequence).

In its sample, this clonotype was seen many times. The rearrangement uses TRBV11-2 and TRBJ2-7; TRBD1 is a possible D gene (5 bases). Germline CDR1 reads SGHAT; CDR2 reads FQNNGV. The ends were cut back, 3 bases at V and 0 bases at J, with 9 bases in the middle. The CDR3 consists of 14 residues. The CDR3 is CASSFSTGSYEQYF. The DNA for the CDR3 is TGTGCCAGCAGCTTTTCCACAGGCTCCTACGAGCAGTACTTC. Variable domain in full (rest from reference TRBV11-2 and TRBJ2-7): EAGVAQSPRYKIIEKRQSVAFWCNPISGHATLYWYQQILGQGPKLLIQFQNNGVVDDSQLPKDRFSAERLKGVDSTLKIQPAKLEDSAVYLCASSFSTGSYEQYFGPGTRLTVT.